The rows below give T cell receptor beta chains drawn from one sample of a study of neurological immune-mediated disorders. TCRdb processed the 5' RACE reads anew with MiXCR; each CDR3 protein has one entry. The sample gives tens of thousands of distinct CDR3 sequences, 4.3% of which show up once; over 5.5% is in the top ten. The sequenced sample consisted of PBMCs. The source of these receptors is a woman aged 55-75 years with multiple sclerosis. CDR3s include the opening cysteine and the closing phenylalanine or tryptophan. The D gene is left open where the match is weak. Size is stated for part of the rows, as once, few or many counts, or as a class when the clone is expanded.

V: TRBV5-1
D: TRBD1
J: TRBJ1-5
size: many
CDR3: CASSMTGGIGEPQHF
DNA: TGCGCCAGCAGCATGACAGGGGGCATCGGAGAGCCCCAGCATTTT

V: TRBV7-9
D: .
J: TRBJ1-4
size: many
CDR3: CASSGGGQYDEKLFF
DNA: TGTGCCAGCAGCGGGGGGGGGCAGTATGATGAAAAACTGTTTTTT

V: TRBV11-3
D: .
J: TRBJ2-1
size: many
CDR3: CASSLAETAYNEQFF
DNA: TGTGCCAGCAGCTTAGCCGAGACTGCGTACAATGAGCAGTTCTTC

V: TRBV5-1
D: TRBD1
J: TRBJ1-1
size: many
CDR3: CASSLTGTGHADTEAFF
DNA: TGCGCCAGCAGCTTAACCGGGACAGGGCACGCGGACACTGAAGCTTTCTTT

V: TRBV6-6
D: .
J: TRBJ1-2
size: .
CDR3: CASSYGGNYGYTF
DNA: TGTGCCAGCAGTTACGGCGGTAACTATGGCTACACCTTC

V: TRBV5-1
D: .
J: TRBJ1-1
size: many
CDR3: CASSLVVNTEAFF
DNA: TGCGCCAGCAGCTTGGTAGTAAACACTGAAGCTTTCTTT

V: TRBV7-8
D: .
J: TRBJ2-7
size: many
CDR3: CASSPYYEQYF
DNA: TGTGCCAGCAGCCCCTATTACGAGCAGTACTTC

V: TRBV20-1
D: .
J: TRBJ2-5
size: many
CDR3: CSARRRETQYF
DNA: TGCAGTGCTAGAAGGCGAGAGACCCAGTACTTC

V: TRBV9
D: TRBD1
J: TRBJ2-7
size: many
CDR3: CASGPGQGAYEQYF
DNA: TGTGCCAGCGGTCCGGGACAGGGTGCCTACGAGCAGTACTTC

V: TRBV28
D: TRBD1
J: TRBJ1-5
size: many
CDR3: CASSQSDRAHYQPQHF
DNA: TGTGCCAGCAGTCAATCGGACAGGGCCCATTATCAGCCCCAGCATTTT

V: TRBV5-1
D: .
J: TRBJ1-6
size: medium-sized
CDR3: CASRRPEDSPLHF
DNA: TGCGCCAGCAGGAGACCCGAGGATTCACCCCTCCACTTT

V: TRBV19
D: .
J: TRBJ2-7
size: few
CDR3: CATGTSTTYEQYF
DNA: TGTGCCACCGGGACCTCTACTACCTACGAGCAGTACTTC

V: TRBV6-5
D: .
J: TRBJ1-2
size: many
CDR3: CASRRAGPYYGYTF
DNA: TGTGCCAGCAGACGCGCGGGTCCGTACTATGGCTACACCTTC

V: TRBV5-1
D: TRBD2
J: TRBJ2-1
size: many
CDR3: CASSFLTGGLIEQFF
DNA: TGCGCCAGCAGCTTTCTAACGGGGGGGTTAATTGAGCAGTTCTTC

V: TRBV10-2
D: TRBD1
J: TRBJ2-3
size: .
CDR3: CASRERGRTDTQYF
DNA: TGCGCCAGCAGAGAAAGGGGGCGCACAGATACGCAGTATTTT

V: TRBV20-1
D: TRBD2
J: TRBJ2-1
size: many
CDR3: CSAARSGAGYNEQFF
DNA: TGCAGTGCTGCCCGTAGCGGGGCGGGGTATAATGAGCAGTTCTTC